These T cell receptor beta chains were read from a single sample in a study of shared clonotypes between healthy human individuals. Measured with immunoSEQ multiplex PCR; TCRdb has only the in-frame clones, and not every one. The sample yields 2 million to 2.5 million clones, about 90% seen once. The sequencing input was naive CD4+ T cells from PBMCs. These receptors all come from a man between 18 and 35 years old in good health. Some clones in this sample may be carry-over from other donors' samples. CDR3s include the opening cysteine and the closing phenylalanine or tryptophan. The D gene is left open where the match is weak. Not every row has a clone size; where given, it reads once, few, many or a size class.

17	TRBD1	.	TRBV5-1	TRBJ1-1	CASSGGGTGDKNTEAFF	TGCGCCAGCAGCGGCGGCGGGACAGGGGACAAGAACACTGAAGCTTTCTTT
12	.	.	TRBV10-2	TRBJ1-2	CASSDRSYGYTF	TGCGCCAGCAGTGACCGGAGCTATGGCTACACCTTC
13	.	.	TRBV7-3	TRBJ2-1	CASSPGGGNEQFF	TGTGCCAGCAGCCCCGGAGGGGGGAATGAGCAGTTCTTC
15	.	.	TRBV27	TRBJ2-1	CASSPRVERMNVQFF	TGTGCCAGCAGTCCCCGGGTGGAGCGTATGAATGTGCAGTTCTTC
14	.	.	TRBV6-6	TRBJ2-2	CASSYPGGVGELFF	TGTGCCAGCAGTTACCCCGGGGGCGTCGGGGAGCTGTTTTTT
18	.	once	TRBV5-1	TRBJ2-5	CASSPSSRAGWGQETQYF	TGCGCCAGCAGCCCCTCATCCCGCGCCGGATGGGGACAAGAGACCCAGTACTTC
18	TRBD2	.	TRBV27	TRBJ2-1	CASSLWTSGKSSYNEQFF	TGTGCCAGCAGTTTATGGACTAGCGGGAAGAGCTCCTACAATGAGCAGTTCTTC
15	.	.	TRBV19	TRBJ2-4	CASSIAALAKNIQYF	TGTGCCAGTAGTATAGCAGCGCTAGCCAAAAACATTCAGTACTTC
15	TRBD1	.	TRBV19	TRBJ2-7	CASSIAQGPSYEQYF	TGTGCCAGTAGTATCGCACAGGGGCCCTCCTACGAGCAGTACTTC
13	.	once	TRBV28	TRBJ2-5	CASRPGGRETQYF	TGTGCCAGCAGACCTGGGGGGAGAGAGACCCAGTACTTC
13	.	once	TRBV28	TRBJ2-7	CASSFPVSYEQYF	TGTGCCAGCAGTTTCCCGGTGTCCTACGAGCAGTACTTC
14	.	.	TRBV7-2	TRBJ1-2	CASSPQRSIYGYTF	TGTGCCAGCAGCCCCCAGAGGTCCATTTATGGCTACACCTTC
14	.	.	TRBV5-5	TRBJ1-1	CASSLGQPNTEAFF	TGTGCCAGCAGCTTGGGACAGCCGAACACTGAAGCTTTCTTT
14	.	.	TRBV5-1	TRBJ1-2	CASSFLTQNYGYTF	TGCGCCAGCAGCTTTTTAACACAGAACTATGGCTACACCTTC
13	TRBD2	.	TRBV28	TRBJ2-1	CASTRAGGVEQFF	TGTGCCAGCACCCGAGCGGGAGGGGTTGAGCAGTTCTTC
16	TRBD2	.	TRBV6-1	TRBJ2-1	CASSDRGRGSYNEQFF	TGTGCCAGCAGTGACCGCGGGAGGGGCTCCTACAATGAGCAGTTCTTC
16	.	.	TRBV2	TRBJ1-5	CASSELGGPGNQPQHF	TGTGCCAGCAGTGAATTGGGGGGTCCGGGAAATCAGCCCCAGCATTTT
15	.	.	TRBV28	TRBJ1-4	CASNNQRSPGGKLFF	TGTGCCAGCAATAACCAACGTAGCCCTGGCGGAAAACTGTTTTTT
14	TRBD1	once	TRBV2	TRBJ1-5	CASSEQGAGEPQHF	TGTGCCAGCAGTGAACAGGGGGCCGGGGAGCCCCAGCATTTT
13	.	.	TRBV2	TRBJ2-3	CASSDREIVTQYF	TGTGCCAGCAGTGACAGGGAGATAGTTACGCAGTATTTT
11	.	.	TRBV20-1	TRBJ2-3	CSATHTDTQYF	TGCAGTGCAACTCATACAGATACGCAGTATTTT
13	.	.	TRBV7-2	TRBJ1-5	CASSLAYNQPQHF	TGTGCCAGCAGCTTAGCCTACAATCAGCCCCAGCATTTT
14	.	.	TRBV28	TRBJ1-3	CASSPSTSGNTIYF	TGTGCCAGCAGTCCAAGTACCTCTGGAAACACCATATATTTT
17	TRBD1	once	TRBV2	TRBJ2-3	CASSGTQGATFTDTQYF	TGTGCCAGCAGTGGGACTCAGGGGGCTACCTTCACAGATACGCAGTATTTT
16	TRBD1	.	TRBV5-1	TRBJ2-1	CASSWGTGSRYNEQFF	TGCGCCAGCAGCTGGGGGACAGGGAGTCGTTACAATGAGCAGTTCTTC
14	.	.	TRBV7-9	TRBJ2-1	CASSLSSSGNEQFF	TGTGCCAGCAGCTTATCATCTTCGGGGAATGAGCAGTTCTTC
14	.	.	TRBV5-1	TRBJ2-7	CASSWRHRDHEQYF	TGCGCCAGCAGCTGGAGGCACAGGGACCACGAGCAGTACTTC
18	TRBD1	once	TRBV25-1	TRBJ1-1	CASSEYGWTGGAVTEAFF	TGTGCCAGCAGTGAATATGGGTGGACAGGGGGCGCGGTCACTGAAGCTTTCTTT
14	.	.	TRBV7-9	TRBJ1-2	CASTPGGPGQGYTF	TGTGCCAGCACCCCGGGAGGGCCAGGCCAAGGCTACACCTTC
17	.	once	TRBV19	TRBJ1-3	CASSITLTRISGNTIYF	TGTGCCAGTAGTATAACCCTGACACGAATCTCTGGAAACACCATATATTTT
15	.	.	TRBV18	TRBJ1-1	CASSLNSEMNTEAFF	TGTGCCAGCTCACTCAACAGCGAGATGAACACTGAAGCTTTCTTT
15	TRBD2	.	TRBV2	TRBJ2-1	CASSLLAGAYNEQFF	TGTGCCAGCAGCTTGCTAGCGGGAGCCTACAATGAGCAGTTCTTC
15	.	.	TRBV6-5	TRBJ1-6	CASRIQGIGYSPLHF	TGTGCCAGCAGGATACAGGGTATAGGGTATTCACCCCTCCACTTT
15	.	once	TRBV25-1	TRBJ2-1	CASSEQAVEVGEQFF	TGTGCCAGCAGTGAACAGGCGGTGGAGGTTGGTGAGCAGTTCTTC
14	.	.	TRBV7-3	TRBJ1-1	CASSLLGAGTEAFF	TGTGCCAGCAGCCTACTGGGGGCAGGCACTGAAGCTTTCTTT
16	.	.	TRBV18	TRBJ2-6	CASSPPGLSGANVLTF	TGTGCCAGCTCACCCCCGGGCCTCTCTGGGGCCAACGTCCTGACTTTC
15	TRBD1	.	TRBV5-4	TRBJ2-1	CASSPRTGSYNEQFF	TGTGCCAGCAGCCCCCGGACAGGCTCCTACAATGAGCAGTTCTTC
17	.	.	TRBV9	TRBJ2-7	CASSVGGGGDRSYEQYF	TGTGCCAGCAGCGTAGGAGGGGGAGGGGACAGGTCCTACGAGCAGTACTTC
15	TRBD1	once	TRBV5-1	TRBJ1-1	CASSAGTASNTEAFF	TGCGCCAGCAGCGCCGGGACAGCCTCGAACACTGAAGCTTTCTTT
15	TRBD1	.	TRBV2	TRBJ1-4	CASRSGTGGGEKLFF	TGTGCCAGCAGAAGCGGGACAGGGGGCGGGGAAAAACTGTTTTTT
15	.	.	TRBV7-2	TRBJ2-1	CASSLSGSSYNEQFF	TGTGCCAGCAGCTTGAGCGGTTCCTCCTACAATGAGCAGTTCTTC
13	.	.	TRBV30	TRBJ1-6	CAWTGYDNSPLHF	TGTGCCTGGACAGGGTACGATAATTCACCCCTCCACTTT
15	TRBD1	.	TRBV6-5	TRBJ2-7	CASSYHAGGPYEQYF	TGTGCCAGCAGTTATCATGCAGGGGGCCCCTACGAGCAGTACTTC
14	.	once	TRBV18	TRBJ2-3	CASSPLGLPDTQYF	TGTGCCAGCTCGCCTCTAGGATTGCCAGATACGCAGTATTTT
13	TRBD1	.	TRBV28	TRBJ1-2	CASSLQGAVGYTF	TGTGCCAGCAGTTTACAGGGGGCAGTCGGCTACACCTTC
16	TRBD1	.	TRBV15	TRBJ1-5	CATSRDLTGDGQPQHF	TGTGCCACCAGCAGAGATCTTACAGGGGATGGGCAGCCCCAGCATTTT
16	TRBD2	.	TRBV5-6	TRBJ2-3	CASSFISGLTGGTQYF	TGTGCCAGCAGCTTCATTAGCGGGCTGACCGGGGGTACGCAGTATTTT
18	TRBD2	.	TRBV9	TRBJ2-3	CASSHSGTSGSRTDTQYF	TGTGCCAGCAGCCATTCAGGGACTAGCGGGAGTAGAACAGATACGCAGTATTTT
10	.	.	TRBV6-6	TRBJ2-7	CASSYGAEYF	TGTGCCAGCAGTTATGGGGCCGAGTACTTC
17	TRBD2	.	TRBV28	TRBJ2-5	CASSFAKMTSAGETQYF	TGTGCCAGCAGTTTCGCGAAGATGACTAGCGCCGGGGAGACCCAGTACTTC
11	.	.	TRBV20-1	TRBJ2-7	CSARDSYEQYF	TGCAGTGCTAGGGACAGCTACGAGCAGTACTTC
11	.	once	TRBV19	TRBJ2-7	CASRKNYKQYF	TGTGCCAGTAGAAAAAACTACAAGCAGTACTTC
16	.	once	TRBV5-1	TRBJ2-2	CASSLARVRATGELFF	TGCGCCAGCAGCTTGGCCCGAGTCAGGGCCACCGGGGAGCTGTTTTTT
15	TRBD1	.	TRBV28	TRBJ1-1	CASSTNLDRGGEAFF	TGTGCCAGCAGTACCAACCTGGACAGGGGGGGTGAAGCTTTCTTT
19	TRBD2	.	TRBV18	TRBJ2-2	CASSPTKMTIGRLPGELFF	TGTGCCAGCTCACCTACGAAGATGACTATCGGGAGGTTACCCGGGGAGCTGTTTTTT